A selection of T cell receptor beta chains follows, all from one sample in a study of blood T cell repertoires in COVID-19. Measured with immunoSEQ multiplex PCR; TCRdb has only the in-frame clones, and not every one. Of around 360,000 clones listed, around 87% are singletons. The sequenced sample was peripheral blood. All receptors come from a woman in her 30s with COVID-19, enrolled during active disease. Both conserved end residues are part of each CDR3. The order of the fields is CDR3 length, clone size, V gene, J gene, D gene, CDR3 DNA, CDR3 protein. The D gene is left open where the match is weak. Rows may omit the clone size; those that give it use once, few, many or a size class.

15,.,TRBV5-4,TRBJ2-2,.,TGTGCCAGCAGCCCAACAGGAGTGAACACCGGGGAGCTGTTTTTT,CASSPTGVNTGELFF
11,.,TRBV20-1,TRBJ1-2,.,TGCAGTGCCGAGGAGAACTATGGCTACACCTTC,CSAEENYGYTF
13,once,TRBV10-3,TRBJ2-7,.,TGTGCCATCAGTGCTGGGGGGTTTGACGAGCAGTACTTC,CAISAGGFDEQYF
17,.,TRBV7-3,TRBJ2-3,TRBD2,TGTGCCAGCAGCCCGCAGGGGACTAGCGACCGCACAGATACGCAGTATTTT,CASSPQGTSDRTDTQYF
12,few,TRBV7-9,TRBJ2-1,.,TGTGCCAGCAGCTTAAGGGGCAATGAGCAGTTCTTC,CASSLRGNEQFF
15,.,TRBV9,TRBJ1-4,TRBD1,TGTGCCAGCGGGGGGACAGGGGCGGGCGGTGAAAAACTGTTTTTT,CASGGTGAGGEKLFF
15,.,TRBV30,TRBJ2-2,TRBD2,TGTGCCTGGATTAAAGCGGGAGAAGACACCGGGGAGCTGTTTTTT,CAWIKAGEDTGELFF
13,.,TRBV30,TRBJ1-2,.,TGTGCCTGGAGTGTACTAGGTTTCGGAGGCTACACCTTC,CAWSVLGFGGYTF
14,.,TRBV27,TRBJ2-7,.,TGTGCCAGCAGTTTGACCGGACTTGGGTACGAGCAGTACTTC,CASSLTGLGYEQYF
22,.,TRBV19,TRBJ1-5,.,TGTGCCATCCCCGAAAAGGAAGTCGGGAGTCCCGGAGGTGTTGTTAGCAATCAGCCCCAGCATTTT,CAIPEKEVGSPGGVVSNQPQHF
14,.,TRBV7-2,TRBJ2-7,TRBD2,TGTGCCAGCAGCAGTACTAGCGGGTCCTACGAGCAGTACTTC,CASSSTSGSYEQYF
12,.,TRBV3-1/TRBV3-2,TRBJ1-2,TRBD1,TGTGCCAGCAGCCAAAGGGACAGGGGGCTCGCCTTC,CASSQRDRGLAF
13,.,TRBV30,TRBJ1-1,.,TGTGCCTGGAGTGTTAGGACACCTACGGAAGCTTTCTTT,CAWSVRTPTEAFF
13,.,TRBV3-1/TRBV3-2,TRBJ1-6,TRBD1,TGTGCCAGCAATCCGGGACAGGGAGGGTCCCTCCACTTT,CASNPGQGGSLHF
16,.,TRBV4-3,TRBJ1-3,TRBD1,TGCGCCAGCAGCCAAGATGGGACAGGGGTCGGAAACACCATATATTTT,CASSQDGTGVGNTIYF
15,once,TRBV6-1,TRBJ2-3,.,TGTGCCAGCAGTGAACTAGCTGGAGGGGCAGATACGCAGTATTTT,CASSELAGGADTQYF
17,.,TRBV7-3,TRBJ2-3,TRBD2,TGTGCCAGCAGCTTATTCGCTAGCGGGGGGAGCACAGATACGCAGTATTTT,CASSLFASGGSTDTQYF
13,.,TRBV12-3/TRBV12-4,TRBJ1-2,TRBD1,TGTGCCAGCAGTCCGGGACAGGACTATGGCTACACCTTC,CASSPGQDYGYTF
13,.,TRBV2,TRBJ2-7,TRBD2,TGTGCCAGCACGCGGGAGGTCGGCTACGAGCAGTACTTC,CASTREVGYEQYF
14,.,TRBV7-3,TRBJ2-7,TRBD2,TGTGCCAGCAGCCCGGGACTAGCGGGAGACGAGCAGTACTTC,CASSPGLAGDEQYF
14,.,TRBV4-1,TRBJ2-5,TRBD2,TGCGCCACCGGACTAGCGGGGTATCAAGAGACCCAGTACTTC,CATGLAGYQETQYF
13,.,TRBV12-3/TRBV12-4,TRBJ2-6,.,TGTGCCAGCAGCCCGTCTGGGGCCAACGTCCTGACTTTC,CASSPSGANVLTF
16,.,TRBV7-3,TRBJ2-3,TRBD2,TGTGCCAGCAGCTTAGGGACTAGCGGAGGCACAGATACGCAGTATTTT,CASSLGTSGGTDTQYF
13,.,TRBV2,TRBJ2-1,.,TGTGCCAGCAGTCCGTCCAGCGGGTATGAGCAGTTCTTC,CASSPSSGYEQFF
13,.,TRBV19,TRBJ1-1,TRBD1,TGTGCCAGTATTGGGACAGCGAACACTGAAGCTTTCTTT,CASIGTANTEAFF
12,.,TRBV25-1,TRBJ2-5,.,TGTGCCAGCAGTGAACCCCCAGGGACCCAGTACTTC,CASSEPPGTQYF
17,.,TRBV27,TRBJ1-3,.,TGTGCCAGCAGTTTACGCGGCGGTGGGTCCTCTGGAAACACCATATATTTT,CASSLRGGGSSGNTIYF
13,few,TRBV11-2,TRBJ1-5,.,TGTGCCAGCAGCTTAGTTCAGGGGCAGCCCCAGCATTTT,CASSLVQGQPQHF
13,.,TRBV28,TRBJ2-7,TRBD2,TGTGCCAGCAGGACTAGCGGGGTTTACGAGCAGTACTTC,CASRTSGVYEQYF
12,.,TRBV2,TRBJ2-3,.,TGTGCCAGCAGCTTAGAAGAAGATACGCAGTATTTT,CASSLEEDTQYF
14,.,TRBV6-5,TRBJ2-2,.,TGTGCCAGCCTACGACGGGAAATATCCGGGGAGCTGTTTTTT,CASLRREISGELFF
15,.,TRBV18,TRBJ2-6,.,TGTGCCAGCTCACCAGGGAGCTCTGGGGCCAACGTCCTGACTTTC,CASSPGSSGANVLTF
11,.,TRBV6-5,TRBJ2-1,.,TGTGCCAGCAGCCGGGTAGGTGAGCAGTTCTTC,CASSRVGEQFF
13,.,TRBV19,TRBJ2-7,TRBD1,TGTGCCAGTAAGGACAGGGGTCCTACGGGGCAGTACTTC,CASKDRGPTGQYF
13,.,TRBV19,TRBJ2-5,.,TGTGCCAGTAGTATGGCGGTTCAAGAGACCCAGTACTTC,CASSMAVQETQYF
14,.,TRBV27,TRBJ2-1,TRBD2,TGTGCCAGCAGTTTGACTAGCGGAAGTAATGAGCAGTTCTTC,CASSLTSGSNEQFF
15,.,TRBV28,TRBJ2-7,TRBD2,TGTGCCAGCAGCGGGGGGACTAGCGTCTTCTACGAGCAGTACTTC,CASSGGTSVFYEQYF
13,many,TRBV7-9,TRBJ2-3,.,TGTGCCAGCAGTAGCCGGGGGGCTGATACGCAGTATTTT,CASSSRGADTQYF
16,.,TRBV11-2,TRBJ2-1,TRBD2,TGTGCCAGCAGGACGACTAGCGGGTCTAGGTACAATGAGCAGTTCTTC,CASRTTSGSRYNEQFF
16,.,TRBV11-2,TRBJ2-7,TRBD1,TGTGCCAGCTCGAACAGGGGGCGTCCGGGGGTGGACGAGCAGTACTTC,CASSNRGRPGVDEQYF
16,.,TRBV5-6,TRBJ1-6,.,TGTGCCAGCAGCTCGGTTGAGGGCTCCTATAATTCACCCCTCCACTTT,CASSSVEGSYNSPLHF
15,.,TRBV5-1,TRBJ2-1,TRBD2,TGCGCCAGCAGTCCCACTAGCGGGAGGGGGCATGAGCAGTTCTTC,CASSPTSGRGHEQFF
17,.,TRBV2,TRBJ2-3,TRBD2,TGTGCCAGCAGTGAACGTCTAGCGGGAGACTTCACAGATACGCAGTATTTT,CASSERLAGDFTDTQYF
15,.,TRBV3-1/TRBV3-2,TRBJ2-7,TRBD2,TGTGCCAGCAGCCGGTTGGGCGGGAGTTCACTCGAGCAGTACTTC,CASSRLGGSSLEQYF